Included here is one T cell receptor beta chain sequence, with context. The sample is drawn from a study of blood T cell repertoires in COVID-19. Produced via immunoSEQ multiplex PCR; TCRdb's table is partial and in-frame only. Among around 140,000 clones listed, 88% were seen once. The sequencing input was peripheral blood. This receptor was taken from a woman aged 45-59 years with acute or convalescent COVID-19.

The CDR3 here is CASSLTASTSGNTIYF. The CDR3 DNA follows: TGTGCCAGCAGCCTTACAGCCTCAACCTCTGGAAACACCATATATTTT. This chain links TRBV3-1 (or the pseudogene TRBV3-2) with TRBJ1-3, with D unresolved. The germline CDR1 and CDR2 sequences are LGHDT and YNNKEL (reference sequence). Trimming removed 4 bases from V and 0 bases from J, with 13 bases in between. The CDR3 is 16 residues long.